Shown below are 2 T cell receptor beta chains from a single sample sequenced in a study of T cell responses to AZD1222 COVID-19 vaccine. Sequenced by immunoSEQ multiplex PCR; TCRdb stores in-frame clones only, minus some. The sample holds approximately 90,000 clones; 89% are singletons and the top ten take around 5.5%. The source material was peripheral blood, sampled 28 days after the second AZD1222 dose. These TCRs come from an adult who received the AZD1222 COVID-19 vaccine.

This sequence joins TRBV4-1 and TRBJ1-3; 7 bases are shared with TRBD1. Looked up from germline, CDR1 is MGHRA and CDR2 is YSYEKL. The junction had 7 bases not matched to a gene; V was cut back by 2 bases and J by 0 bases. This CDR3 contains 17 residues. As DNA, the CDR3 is TGCGCCAGCAGCCAATCCCCAGGGACAGTCTCTGGAAACACCATATATTTT. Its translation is CASSQSPGTVSGNTIYF.

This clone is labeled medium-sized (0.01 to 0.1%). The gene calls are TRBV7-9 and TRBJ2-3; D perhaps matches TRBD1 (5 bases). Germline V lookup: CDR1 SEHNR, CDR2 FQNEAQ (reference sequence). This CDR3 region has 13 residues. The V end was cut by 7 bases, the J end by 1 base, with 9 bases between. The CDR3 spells CASTLQGTDTQYF. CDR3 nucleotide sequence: TGTGCCAGCACGTTACAGGGCACAGATACGCAGTATTTT. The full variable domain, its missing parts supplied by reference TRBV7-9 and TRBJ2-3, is DTGVSQNPRHKITKRGQNVTFRCDPISEHNRLYWYRQTLGQGPEFLTYFQNEAQLEKSRLLSDRFSAERPKGSFSTLEIQRTEQGDSAMYLCASTLQGTDTQYFGPGTRLTVL.